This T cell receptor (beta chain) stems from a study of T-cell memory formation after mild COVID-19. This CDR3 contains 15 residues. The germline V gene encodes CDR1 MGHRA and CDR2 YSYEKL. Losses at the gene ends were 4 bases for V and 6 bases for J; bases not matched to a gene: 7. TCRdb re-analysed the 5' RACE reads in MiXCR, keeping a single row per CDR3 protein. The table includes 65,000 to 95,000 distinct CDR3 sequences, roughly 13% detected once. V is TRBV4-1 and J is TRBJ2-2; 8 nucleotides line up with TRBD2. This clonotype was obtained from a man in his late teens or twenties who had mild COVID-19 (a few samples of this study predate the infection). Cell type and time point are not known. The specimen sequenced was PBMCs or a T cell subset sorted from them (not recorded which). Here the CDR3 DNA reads TGCGCCAGCAGCCTTGCGACGGGAGGGCCCGGGGAGCTGTTTTTT. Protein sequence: CASSLATGGPGELFF.